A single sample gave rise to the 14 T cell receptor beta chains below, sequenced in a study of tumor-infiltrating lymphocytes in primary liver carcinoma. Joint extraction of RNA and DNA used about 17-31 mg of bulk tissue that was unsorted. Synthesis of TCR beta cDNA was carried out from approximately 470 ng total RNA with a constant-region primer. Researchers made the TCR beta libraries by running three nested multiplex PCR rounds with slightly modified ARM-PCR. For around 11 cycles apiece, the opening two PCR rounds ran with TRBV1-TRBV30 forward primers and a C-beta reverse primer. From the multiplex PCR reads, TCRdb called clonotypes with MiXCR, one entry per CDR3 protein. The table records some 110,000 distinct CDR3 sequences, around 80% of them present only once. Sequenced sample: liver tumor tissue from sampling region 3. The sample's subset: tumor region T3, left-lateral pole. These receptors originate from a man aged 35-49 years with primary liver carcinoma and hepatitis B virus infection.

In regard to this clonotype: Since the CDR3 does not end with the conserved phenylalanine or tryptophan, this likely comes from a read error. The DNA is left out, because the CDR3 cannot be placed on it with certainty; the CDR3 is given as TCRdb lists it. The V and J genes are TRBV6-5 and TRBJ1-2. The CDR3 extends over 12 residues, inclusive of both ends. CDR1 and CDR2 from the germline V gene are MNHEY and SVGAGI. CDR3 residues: CTTLDIAAMHTY.

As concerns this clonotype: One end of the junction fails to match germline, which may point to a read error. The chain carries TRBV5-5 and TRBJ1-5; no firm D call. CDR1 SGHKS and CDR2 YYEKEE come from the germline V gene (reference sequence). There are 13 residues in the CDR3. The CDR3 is CASSSISNQTQRF. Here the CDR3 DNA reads TGTGCCAGCAGCTCAATCAGCAATCAGACCCAGCGTTTT.

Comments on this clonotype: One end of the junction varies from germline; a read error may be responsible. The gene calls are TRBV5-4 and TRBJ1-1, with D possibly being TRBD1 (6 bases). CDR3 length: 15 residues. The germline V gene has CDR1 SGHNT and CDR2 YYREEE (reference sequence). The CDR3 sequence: CVSSLNGGPGTEAFF. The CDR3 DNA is TGTGTCAGCAGCTTGAATGGGGGCCCGGGGACTGAAGCTTTCTTT.

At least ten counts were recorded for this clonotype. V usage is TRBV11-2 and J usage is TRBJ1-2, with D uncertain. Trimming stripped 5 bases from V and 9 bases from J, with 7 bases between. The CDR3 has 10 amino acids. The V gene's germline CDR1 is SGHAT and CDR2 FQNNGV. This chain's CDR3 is CASSPNSYTF. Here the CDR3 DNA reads TGTGCCAGCAGCCCCAATAGCTACACCTTC.

The CDR3 DNA reads as TGTGCTAACAGCTTTCCCGGGGTGAGCGCTGAAGCTTTCTTT. Amino acid sequence: CANSFPGVSAEAFF. The chain is built from TRBV5-4 and TRBJ1-1; D is undetermined. This CDR3 has 14 amino acids. Germline V gene lookup returns CDR1 SGHNT and CDR2 YYREEE (reference sequence).

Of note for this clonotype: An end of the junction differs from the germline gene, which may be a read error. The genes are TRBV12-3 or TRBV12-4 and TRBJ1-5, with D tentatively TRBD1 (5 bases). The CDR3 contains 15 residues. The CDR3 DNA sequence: TGTGCCAGCACTTTGGGGCAGGGAGGCAATCAGCCACAGCATTTT. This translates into CASTLGQGGNQPQHF.

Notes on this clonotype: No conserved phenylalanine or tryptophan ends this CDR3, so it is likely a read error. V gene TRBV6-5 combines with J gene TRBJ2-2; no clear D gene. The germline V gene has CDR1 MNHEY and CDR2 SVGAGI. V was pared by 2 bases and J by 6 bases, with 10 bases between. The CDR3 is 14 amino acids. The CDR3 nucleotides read TGTGCCAGCAGTTACACTGACTCCCCCGGGGAGCTGTTTTCT. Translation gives CASSYTDSPGELFS.

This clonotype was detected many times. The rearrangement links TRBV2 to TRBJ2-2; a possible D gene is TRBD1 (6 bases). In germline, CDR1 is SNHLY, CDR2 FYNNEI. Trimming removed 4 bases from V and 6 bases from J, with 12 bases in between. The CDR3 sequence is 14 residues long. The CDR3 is CASSGMGAPGELFF. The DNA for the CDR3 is TGTGCCAGCAGTGGTATGGGGGCGCCCGGGGAGCTGTTTTTT. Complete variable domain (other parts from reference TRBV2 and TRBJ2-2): EPEVTQTPSHQVTQMGQEVILRCVPISNHLYFYWYRQILGQKVEFLVSFYNNEISEKSEIFDDQFSVERPDGSNFTLKIRSTKLEDSAMYFCASSGMGAPGELFFGEGSRLTVL.

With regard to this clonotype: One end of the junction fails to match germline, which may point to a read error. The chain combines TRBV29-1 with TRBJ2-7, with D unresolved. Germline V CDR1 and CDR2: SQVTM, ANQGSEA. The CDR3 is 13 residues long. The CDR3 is CSVVGAPIYAQYF. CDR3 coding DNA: TGCAGCGTTGTTGGCGCCCCCATCTACGCGCAGTACTTT.

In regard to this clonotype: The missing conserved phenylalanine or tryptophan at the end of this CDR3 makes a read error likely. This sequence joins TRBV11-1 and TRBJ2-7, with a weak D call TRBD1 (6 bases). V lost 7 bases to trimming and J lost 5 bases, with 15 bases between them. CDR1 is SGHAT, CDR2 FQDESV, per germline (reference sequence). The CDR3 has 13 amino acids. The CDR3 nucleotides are TGTGCCAGCAACCCAAGTACAGGGAACGAGCAGTACATA. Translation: CASNPSTGNEQYI.

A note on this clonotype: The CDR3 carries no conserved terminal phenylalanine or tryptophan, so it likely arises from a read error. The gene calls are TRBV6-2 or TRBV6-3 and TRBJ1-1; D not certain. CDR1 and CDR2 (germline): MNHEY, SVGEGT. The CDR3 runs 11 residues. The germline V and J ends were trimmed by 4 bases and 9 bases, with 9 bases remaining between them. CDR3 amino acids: CASSWGAKAFI. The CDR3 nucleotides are TGTGCCAGCAGTTGGGGAGCAAAAGCTTTCATT.

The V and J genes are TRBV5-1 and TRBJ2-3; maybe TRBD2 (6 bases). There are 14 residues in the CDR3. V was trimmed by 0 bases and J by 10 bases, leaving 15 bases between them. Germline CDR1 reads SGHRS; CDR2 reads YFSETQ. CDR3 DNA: TGCGCCAGCAGCTTGGGCAGACTGGGAGGTGCGCAGTATTTT. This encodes CASSLGRLGGAQYF.

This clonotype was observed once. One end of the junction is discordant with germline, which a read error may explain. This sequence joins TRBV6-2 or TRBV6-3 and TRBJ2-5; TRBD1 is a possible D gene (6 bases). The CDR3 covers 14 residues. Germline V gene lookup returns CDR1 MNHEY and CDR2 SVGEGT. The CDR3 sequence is CVSSPRTVMETQYF. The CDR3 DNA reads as TGTGTCAGCAGTCCACGGACAGTTATGGAGACCCAGTACTTC.

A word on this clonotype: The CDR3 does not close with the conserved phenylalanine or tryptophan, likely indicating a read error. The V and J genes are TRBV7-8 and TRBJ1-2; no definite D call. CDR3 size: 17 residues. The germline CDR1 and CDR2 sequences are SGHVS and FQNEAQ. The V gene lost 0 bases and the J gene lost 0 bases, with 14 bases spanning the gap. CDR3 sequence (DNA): TGTGCCAGCAGCTTAGCGTCTACTAGGTTCGCTAACTATGGCTACACCATC. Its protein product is CASSLASTRFANYGYTI.